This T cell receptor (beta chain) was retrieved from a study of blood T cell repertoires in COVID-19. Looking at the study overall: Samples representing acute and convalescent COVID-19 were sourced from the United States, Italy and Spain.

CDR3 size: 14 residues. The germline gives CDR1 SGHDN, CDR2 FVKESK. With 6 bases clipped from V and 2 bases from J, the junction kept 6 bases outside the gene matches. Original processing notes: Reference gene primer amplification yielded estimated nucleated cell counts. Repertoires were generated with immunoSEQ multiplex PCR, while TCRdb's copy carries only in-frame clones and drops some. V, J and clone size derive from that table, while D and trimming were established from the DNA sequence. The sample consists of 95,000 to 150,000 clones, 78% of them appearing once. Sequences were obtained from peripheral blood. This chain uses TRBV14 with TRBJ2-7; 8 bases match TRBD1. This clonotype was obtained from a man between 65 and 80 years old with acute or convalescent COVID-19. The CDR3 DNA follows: TGTGCCAGCAGTCCGACAGGGGCCACCTACGAGCAGTACTTC. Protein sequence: CASSPTGATYEQYF.